This T cell receptor beta chain was captured in a study of T-cell memory formation after mild COVID-19. This clonotype was seen only a few times. Its antigen remains unknown. The study's findings and limits: Cross-reactive memory appears to have joined, as suggested by some responding clones showing up in pre-infection memory. Clones contracting across day 15 to 85 had a balanced CD4/CD8 profile; later expanding clones leaned CD4+.

From germline, CDR1 is DFQATT and CDR2 SNEGSKA (reference sequence). CDR3 length: 15 amino acids. The V gene lost 3 bases and the J gene lost 0 bases, with 9 bases spanning the gap. TCR alpha and TCR beta cDNA libraries with sample barcodes and UMIs came from 5'RACE using constant-segment primers. TCRdb processed the 5' RACE reads anew with MiXCR; each CDR3 protein has one entry. The sample records 450,000 or so distinct CDR3 sequences, approximately 25% being singletons. The specimen sequenced was PBMCs or a T cell subset sorted from them (not recorded which). This TCR was sampled from an adult woman who had mild COVID-19 (a few samples of this study predate the infection). Cell type and time point are not known. This chain connects TRBV20-1 to TRBJ1-6; the D is unclear. As DNA, the CDR3 is TGCAGTGCTAGTCGAAGAAGCTCCTATAATTCACCCCTCCACTTT. It translates to CSASRRSSYNSPLHF.